These 26 T cell receptor beta chains originate from one sample sequenced in a study of tumor-infiltrating lymphocytes in primary liver carcinoma (dated by TCRdb to the late 2010s). Sequenced using an Illumina HiSeq 2500. Using a constant-region primer and ProtoScript II reverse transcriptase, TCRbeta-specific cDNA was reverse-transcribed from about 0.45 ug total RNA. The TCRbeta libraries were prepared through three rounds of nested multiplex PCR following a slightly modified ARM-PCR procedure. Each of the first two PCR rounds ran for roughly 9 cycles using multiplex TRBV1-TRBV30 forward primers together with a Cbeta reverse primer. TCRdb trimmed public reads at Q25 via fastp, called clones via MiXCR and kept in-frame beta chains. Rows are unified per CDR3 protein, each entry keeping the most common DNA and genes. Present in this sample are some 130,000 distinct CDR3 sequences, around 70% of which were seen just once. The top ten constitute over 8% of the sample.

Without any cell sorting, total RNA and DNA were extracted together from around 20-30 mg of bulk tissue using the AllPrep DNA/RNA mini kit. Sequenced material: tumor-adjacent normal liver tissue. The origin of the receptors is a woman aged 55-69 years with primary liver carcinoma and hepatitis B virus infection.

The rearrangement joins TRBV20-1 to TRBJ1-1, with D perhaps TRBD1 (5 bases). The CDR3 is made up of 13 amino acids. Germline CDR1 DFQATT, CDR2 SNEGSKA (reference sequence). V lost 6 bases to trimming and J lost 1 base, with 12 bases between them. The DNA for the CDR3 is TGCAGTGCCGCCCTAGGGGAGAACACTGAAGCTTTCTTT. Protein product: CSAALGENTEAFF.

The rearrangement links TRBV29-1 to TRBJ1-5; perhaps TRBD1 as D (5 bases). Germline V CDR1 and CDR2: SQVTM, ANQGSEA. This CDR3 region has 14 residues. For the CDR3, the DNA is TGCAACGTGGGGGATAGGGCTGGCAATCAGCCCCAGCATTTT. Amino acid sequence: CNVGDRAGNQPQHF.

The chain is built from TRBV28 and TRBJ1-1; D is ambiguous. Germline CDR1 is MDHEN and CDR2 is SYDVKM. Trimming took 3 bases from V and 10 from J, leaving 15 bases between them. There are 13 residues in the CDR3. The CDR3: CASSLRDKSVAFF. DNA for the CDR3: TGTGCCAGCAGTTTGAGAGACAAATCTGTAGCTTTCTTT.

The sample holds a few counts of this clonotype. The genes are TRBV18 and TRBJ1-3; D perhaps matches TRBD1 (5 bases). Germline V gives CDR1 KGHSH, CDR2 LQKENI. The CDR3 sequence is 14 residues long. V lost 8 bases and J 1 base, leaving 12 bases between the germline ends. Written as DNA, the CDR3 is TGTGCCAGCGCACAGGTATCATCTGGAAACACCATATATTTT. This translates into CASAQVSSGNTIYF.

This clonotype was detected once. One end of the junction fails to match germline, which may point to a read error. The chain has TRBV11-3 and TRBJ2-1, with TRBD2 identical over 9 bases. The V gene's germline CDR1 is SGHNT and CDR2 YENEEA. The CDR3 is made up of 18 amino acids. The CDR3 loop is CASNLGQGGRAGYNEQFF. DNA for the CDR3: TGTGCCAGTAACTTAGGTCAAGGCGGGAGGGCCGGCTACAATGAACAGTTCTTC. The full variable domain, its missing parts supplied by reference TRBV11-3 and TRBJ2-1, is EAGVVQSPRYKIIEKKQPVAFWCNPISGHNTLYWYLQNLGQGPELLIRYENEEAVDDSQLPKDRFSAERLKGVDSTLKIQPAELGDSAVYLCASNLGQGGRAGYNEQFFGPGTRLTVL.

This clonotype came up many times. J is TRBJ2-7 and V is TRBV5-6, with a weak D call TRBD1 (7 bases). The germline gives CDR1 SGHDT, CDR2 YYEEEE. The CDR3 has 15 amino acids. Trimming left V 2 bases short and J 1 base short, with 13 bases between. The CDR3 spells CASSFRGTASYEQYF. CDR3 DNA sequence: TGTGCCAGCAGCTTCCGCGGGACAGCATCCTACGAGCAGTACTTC.

This clonotype was seen only a few times. A much larger clone differs from this one at a single base, so this may be a read error. The V and J genes are TRBV28 and TRBJ2-1; tentative D call: TRBD2 (5 bases). The CDR3 extends over 12 amino acids. Per the germline V gene, CDR1 is MDHEN and CDR2 is SYDVKM. The CDR3 sequence: CASTYRGNEHFF. CDR3 in DNA: TGTGCCAGCACCTACCGGGGAAATGAGCATTTCTTC.

This clonotype was detected ten times or more. The J gene is TRBJ2-3, the V gene TRBV28, with 8 bases lining up with TRBD1. The CDR3 is 14 residues long. Per germline, CDR1 MDHEN and CDR2 SYDVKM. The V and J ends lost 6 bases and 1 base, in that order; junction bases with no gene match: 3. The CDR3 DNA sequence: TGTGCCAGCAGGGACAGGGCTGGCACAGATACGCAGTATTTT. Its protein is CASRDRAGTDTQYF.

This clonotype was detected only a few times. Being one base from a much bigger clone, this may be a read error. The CDR3 does not end in the conserved phenylalanine or tryptophan, so this is likely a read error. The rearrangement uses TRBV12-3 or TRBV12-4 and TRBJ1-1; TRBD1 is a possible D gene (5 bases). V lost 7 bases and J 4 bases, leaving 16 bases between the germline ends. The CDR3 is 14 residues long. CDR3 sequence: CASTRGSFGTEAFL. The CDR3 coding sequence is TGTGCCAGCACCCGGGGCTCATTCGGCACTGAAGCTTTCCTT.

For this clonotype: Because the CDR3 is missing its conserved closing phenylalanine or tryptophan, this is likely a read error. This chain connects TRBV10-1 to TRBJ2-2; D possibly corresponds to TRBD2 (5 bases). Germline V gives CDR1 WNHNN, CDR2 SYGVQD (reference sequence). The CDR3 spans 15 residues. CDR3 DNA: TGCGCCAGCAGTGAGTCTAGCGCGAACAGCGGGGAGCTGTTTTCT. This codes for CASSESSANSGELFS.

A remark on this clonotype: As the CDR3 is not closed by the conserved phenylalanine or tryptophan, this likely results from a read error. The chain recombines TRBV4-2 with TRBJ2-7; D gene uncertain. CDR1 is LGHNA, CDR2 YNFKEQ, per germline. The CDR3 runs 13 residues. The CDR3 loop reads CASSPRLLYEQYL. Here the CDR3 DNA reads TGTGCCAGCAGCCCCCGTTTACTCTACGAACAGTACCTC.

This clonotype was picked up many times. This rearrangement joins TRBV21-1 to TRBJ2-1; the table calls TRBD1, which could not be checked here. TRBV21-1 is a pseudogene. CDR3 length: 13 amino acids. CDR3 residues: CASTTQGWNEQFF. CDR3 DNA sequence: TGTGCCAGCACGACACAGGGTTGGAATGAGCAGTTCTTC.

Turning to this clonotype: This may be a read error, as it is one base from a much larger clone. The chain is built from TRBV28 and TRBJ2-3; 7 bases align to TRBD2. With 5 bases clipped from V and 1 base from J, the junction kept 6 bases outside the gene matches. The CDR3 extends over 15 amino acids. CDR1 and CDR2 (germline): MDHEN, SYDVKM. Here the CDR3 reads CASSQERGGTDTQYF. CDR3 DNA: TGTGCCAGCAGTCAAGAGCGGGGAGGCACAGATACGCAGTATTTT.

Notes on this clonotype: A read error is possible here, since a much larger clone lies one base away. The chain has TRBV5-1 and TRBJ2-1; TRBD2 matches at 7 bases. The CDR3 is made up of 14 amino acids. Losses at the gene ends were 4 bases for V and 8 bases for J; bases not matched to a gene: 9. Germline CDR1 SGHRS, CDR2 YFSETQ. In DNA form, the CDR3 reads TGCGCCAGCAGCGAAGGACTAGGGTCCGATGAGCAGTTCTTC. It codes for CASSEGLGSDEQFF.

This clonotype showed up many times. The V gene is TRBV29-1, the J gene TRBJ2-7, with 7 bases fitting TRBD2. The CDR3 has 13 amino acids. CDR1 is SQVTM, CDR2 ANQGSEA, per germline. The junction had 10 bases not matched to a gene; V was cut back by 3 bases and J by 8 bases. CDR3 amino acids: CSVETAGVNQQYF. In DNA form, the CDR3 reads TGCAGCGTTGAGACGGCGGGAGTTAATCAGCAGTACTTC.

About this clonotype: A read error may account for a junction end that differs from germline. This sequence joins TRBV7-8 and TRBJ2-2, with D tentatively TRBD2 (6 bases). Germline values: CDR1 SGHVS, CDR2 FQNEAQ. There are 18 residues in the CDR3. CDR3 sequence reads: CASSLAPTRGPSTGELFF. DNA of the CDR3: TGCGCCAGCAGCTTAGCCCCGACTAGGGGACCGAGCACCGGGGAGCTGTTTTTT.

This clonotype is medium-sized in the sample. This rearrangement joins TRBV4-1 to TRBJ2-1, with TRBD2 identical over 9 bases. From germline, CDR1 is MGHRA and CDR2 YSYEKL. This CDR3 spans 20 amino acids. J gave up 0 bases and V 4 bases, and 16 bases lay outside the gene matches. The DNA of the CDR3 is TGCGCCAGCAGCCCAATTCCCGGGACTAGCTTCGAGAGCTCCTACAATGAGCAGTTCTTC. It yields the protein CASSPIPGTSFESSYNEQFF.

The chain combines TRBV28 with TRBJ2-7; 10 positions agree with TRBD2. Judging by the DNA end, TRBJ2-1 fits better; the J call may be wrong. CDR1 and CDR2 from the germline V gene are MDHEN and SYDVKM. The CDR3 consists of 14 residues. The CDR3 DNA sequence: TGTGCCAGCAGATCTAGCGGGAGCTCCTACGAGCAGTTCTTC. Translated, it gives CASRSSGSSYEQFF.

Regarding this clonotype: At one of its ends the junction is not consistent with the germline gene, which may arise from a read error. The rearrangement joins TRBV4-2 to TRBJ1-2; TRBD1 aligns across 8 bases. The CDR3 spans 18 residues. Germline V lookup: CDR1 LGHNA, CDR2 YNFKEQ. DNA of the CDR3: TGTGTCAGCAGCCAAGATCTCCCCACAGGCAGGGGGCTTGGAGGCTACACCTTC. Translating it yields CVSSQDLPTGRGLGGYTF.

The rearrangement links TRBV6-4 to TRBJ1-1; TRBD1 aligns across 8 bases. The CDR3 runs to 16 residues. Germline values: CDR1 MRHNA, CDR2 SNTAGT. Germline trimming cut 4 bases from V and 3 bases from J; bases unmatched to any gene: 10. The CDR3 DNA reads as TGTGCCAGCAGTGGAAATTCAGGACAGGGACACACTGAAGCTTTCTTT. Residues: CASSGNSGQGHTEAFF.

In the case of this clonotype: Sequence at one end of the junction differs from germline and may be a read error. CDR3 coding DNA: TGTGCCAGCAGCTCCTGGACTAGCGTTAACACCGTGGAGCTGTTTTTT. Residues: CASSSWTSVNTVELFF. The chain combines TRBV6-1 with TRBJ2-2; 9 bases align to TRBD2. The germline V gene has CDR1 MNHNS and CDR2 SASEGT. The CDR3 has 16 amino acids.

To note about this clonotype: A much bigger clone sits one base away, suggesting this may be a read error. The gene calls are TRBV30 and TRBJ1-5; D perhaps matches TRBD1 (5 bases). The CDR3 has 13 amino acids. CDR1 is GTSNPN and CDR2 is SVGIG in the germline V gene (reference sequence). The chain's CDR3 is CAWSVQGNQAQHF. The CDR3 DNA is TGTGCCTGGAGTGTCCAGGGCAATCAGGCCCAGCATTTT.

Worth noting for this clonotype: Relative to the germline gene, one junction end is altered; a read error may explain this. DNA of the CDR3: TGTGCCACCAGCTTAAGGGGACTAACTTACACGTCAGATACGCAGTATTTT. Protein sequence: CATSLRGLTYTSDTQYF. The V call is TRBV11-2, the J call TRBJ2-3; the match to TRBD2 covers 7 bases. This CDR3 contains 17 residues. Germline assignment: CDR1 SGHAT and CDR2 FQNNGV.

The chain joins TRBV21-1 to TRBJ2-7; TRBD1 was called by the table and not checked on the DNA. TRBV21-1 has pseudogene status. There are 18 residues in the CDR3. CDR3 loop: CASTLRISDSPFSYEQYF. In DNA form, the CDR3 reads TGTGCCAGCACCCTACGAATTTCGGACAGCCCCTTCTCCTACGAGCAGTACTTC.

This clonotype was seen repeatedly, ten times or more. The chain links TRBV5-6 to TRBJ2-2; D is perhaps TRBD1 (6 bases). Germline-derived CDR1 and CDR2 are SGHDT and YYEEEE. The CDR3 runs to 15 residues. V lost 4 bases to trimming and J lost 4 bases, with 14 bases between them. The CDR3 nucleotides read TGTGCCAGCAGCCTCCCAGGGGTTGCCACCGGGGAGCTGTTTTTT. Translation: CASSLPGVATGELFF.

With respect to this clonotype: At one of its ends the junction is not consistent with the germline gene, which may arise from a read error. The V gene is TRBV20-1, the J gene TRBJ1-5; D is undetermined. CDR3 length equals 13 residues. In germline, CDR1 is DFQATT, CDR2 SNEGSKA (reference sequence). CDR3 sequence reads: CSTRDGPNQPQHF. The CDR3 nucleotides read TGCAGTACTAGAGATGGACCGAATCAGCCCCAGCATTTT.